A single sample gave rise to the 19 T cell receptor beta chains below, sequenced in a study of shared clonotypes between healthy human individuals. Produced via immunoSEQ multiplex PCR; TCRdb's table is partial and in-frame only. The sample has about 590,000 clones; nearly 97% are singletons. The naive CD8 population came from CD45RO-negative cells selected for CCR7, without terminally differentiated effector memory CD45RA+ cells. Sequencing was performed on naive CD8+ T cells sorted from blood. These receptors all stem from a woman younger than 45 in good health.

This rearrangement joins TRBV4-1 to TRBJ2-3; tentatively, D is TRBD1 (5 bases). CDR1 is MGHRA, CDR2 YSYEKL, per germline. The CDR3 totals 11 residues. Trimming shortened V by 5 bases and J by 14 bases, and 14 bases separated the two germline ends. CDR3 DNA sequence: TGCGCCAGCAGCTGGGGCCCCGCTTGGTATTTT. This encodes CASSWGPAWYF.

This chain uses TRBV7-9 with TRBJ2-1; TRBD2 aligns across 8 bases. Germline CDR1 is SEHNR and CDR2 is FQNEAQ (reference sequence). Trimming at V came to 6 bases and at J to 6 bases, leaving 10 bases not matched to a gene. The CDR3 has 15 amino acids. CDR3 nucleotide sequence: TGTGCCAGCAGTACAGCGGGAGCGGAGGCCAATGAGCAGTTCTTC. Protein product: CASSTAGAEANEQFF.

The J gene is TRBJ1-2, the V gene TRBV9; TRBD1 matches 8 bases. CDR3 length: 13 residues. The germline CDR1 and CDR2 sequences are SGDLS and YYNGEE. V shed 6 bases, J shed 3 bases, and the junction held 4 bases outside the gene matches. CDR3 protein: CASNRQGYYGYTF. CDR3 in DNA: TGTGCCAGCAACCGACAGGGGTACTATGGCTACACCTTC.

This chain links TRBV28 with TRBJ2-7; D gene uncertain. This CDR3 is built from 16 residues. In germline, CDR1 is MDHEN, CDR2 SYDVKM. V gave up 5 bases and J gave up 3 bases, with 20 bases separating them. As DNA, the CDR3 is TGTGCCAGCAGTCTCCCTCGGACGTCGCTTCTCTACGAGCAGTACTTC. Translating gives CASSLPRTSLLYEQYF.

This chain uses TRBV5-1 with TRBJ2-7, with D unclear. Between the trimmed V and J ends, which lost 0 bases and 0 bases, there was a span of 13 bases. The CDR3 sequence is 16 residues long. Per germline, CDR1 SGHRS and CDR2 YFSETQ. CDR3 sequence: CASSLAFSASSYEQYF. CDR3 sequence (DNA): TGCGCCAGCAGCTTGGCTTTCTCCGCCTCCTCCTACGAGCAGTACTTC.

The gene calls are TRBV28 and TRBJ2-3; 11 bases fit TRBD2. The CDR3 extends over 16 amino acids. CDR1 is MDHEN, CDR2 SYDVKM, per germline. V lost 4 bases and J lost 2; bases outside the gene matches: 5. The CDR3 DNA is TGTGCCAGCAGTTATCCGACTAGCGGGAACACAGATACGCAGTATTTT. Residues: CASSYPTSGNTDTQYF.

This chain uses TRBV28 with TRBJ1-1; TRBD1 might be the D (5 bases). The CDR3 is 15 amino acids. V dropped 1 base and J dropped 7 bases, with 16 bases sitting between them. Germline CDR1 reads MDHEN; CDR2 reads SYDVKM. The CDR3 DNA reads TGTGCCAGCAGTTTATTTACCTCGGGGGGAGTTGAAGCTTTCTTT. It specifies CASSLFTSGGVEAFF.

The V and J genes are TRBV7-8 and TRBJ2-7, with D possibly matching TRBD1 (6 bases). The CDR3 sequence is 15 residues long. Germline-derived CDR1 and CDR2 are SGHVS and FQNEAQ. Deletions cut 1 base from V and 0 bases from J, with 10 bases between. For the CDR3, the DNA is TGTGCCAGCAGCTTAGTGACAGGTAGCTCCTACGAGCAGTACTTC. This sequence encodes CASSLVTGSSYEQYF.

The DNA of the CDR3 is TGTGCCTGGAGTGTAACAGGGGAAGAGACCCAGTACTTC. Protein product: CAWSVTGEETQYF. This chain connects TRBV30 to TRBJ2-5; TRBD1 matches at 7 bases. With 0 bases clipped from V and 3 bases from J, the junction kept 1 base outside the gene matches. This CDR3 is built from 13 residues. Germline CDR1 GTSNPN, CDR2 SVGIG (reference sequence).

V usage is TRBV15 and J usage is TRBJ2-1, with 8 bases identical to TRBD1. The CDR3 is 15 amino acids. Germline V gene data show CDR1 as LNHNV and CDR2 as YYDKDF (reference sequence). The junction had 6 bases not matched to a gene; V was cut back by 1 base and J by 7 bases. CDR3 bases: TGTGCCACCAGCAGAGTAAGACAGGGGAGGAATGAGCAGTTCTTC. This codes for CATSRVRQGRNEQFF.

The chain couples TRBV5-1 to TRBJ2-3; D may be TRBD2 (6 bases). Trimming shortened V by 2 bases and J by 4 bases, and 14 bases separated the two germline ends. The CDR3 runs 15 residues. Germline CDR1 is SGHRS and CDR2 is YFSETQ. The CDR3 DNA reads as TGCGCCAGCAGCTTTTTCGGGGGATCATCAGATACGCAGTATTTT. Amino acids: CASSFFGGSSDTQYF.

This chain uses TRBV28 with TRBJ2-7, with 9 bases identical to TRBD1. V was pared by 2 bases and J by 7 bases, with 9 bases of the junction left unmatched. The CDR3 consists of 15 residues. Germline V gives CDR1 MDHEN, CDR2 SYDVKM. The CDR3 spells CASSLNRGPSGEQYF. CDR3 nucleotide sequence: TGTGCCAGCAGTTTAAACAGGGGGCCCTCGGGAGAGCAGTACTTC.

The chain has TRBV7-9 and TRBJ2-7; the D gene could be TRBD1 or TRBD2 (6 bases each). The CDR3 consists of 15 residues. V lost 1 base and J lost 2, with 12 bases in between. From germline, CDR1 is SEHNR and CDR2 FQNEAQ (reference sequence). The CDR3 loop is CASSLDTGRTYEQYF. CDR3 DNA: TGTGCCAGCAGCTTAGATACAGGGAGGACCTACGAGCAGTACTTC.

This sequence joins TRBV5-8 and TRBJ2-4; D may be TRBD1 or TRBD2 (6 bases each). The V end was cut by 4 bases, the J end by 4 bases, with 9 bases between. This CDR3 spans 13 amino acids. Germline CDR1 is SGHTS and CDR2 is YDEGEE. The CDR3 region has the DNA TGTGCCAGCAGCCCGGGGGCAAAAAACATTCAGTACTTC. This sequence encodes CASSPGAKNIQYF.

V is TRBV7-9 and J is TRBJ2-5, with a tentative D call TRBD2 (5 bases). This CDR3 has 14 residues. Germline CDR1 SEHNR, CDR2 FQNEAQ (reference sequence). The V gene lost 5 bases and the J gene lost 4 bases, with 14 bases spanning the gap. DNA of the CDR3: TGTGCCAGCAGCCAAGATAGGAGGTTAGAGACCCAGTACTTC. Translating it yields CASSQDRRLETQYF.

The DNA for the CDR3 is TGTGCCAGCTTCGGCGGCGGGAGATACAATGAGCAGTTCTTC. Amino acid sequence: CASFGGGRYNEQFF. V and J are TRBV27 and TRBJ2-1; 7 bases line up with TRBD2. The CDR3 length is 14 residues. V shed 8 bases, J shed 4 bases, and the junction held 8 bases outside the gene matches. In germline, CDR1 is MNHEY, CDR2 SMNVEV (reference sequence).

V is TRBV9 and J is TRBJ2-1, with 7 bases aligning to TRBD2. Germline CDR1 SGDLS, CDR2 YYNGEE. V gave up 3 bases and J gave up 2 bases; unmatched junction bases: 5. The CDR3 is 15 amino acids. The DNA of the CDR3 is TGTGCCAGCAGCGCCGCGGGGGTAACCTACAATGAGCAGTTCTTC. This translates into CASSAAGVTYNEQFF.

This rearrangement joins TRBV23-1 to TRBJ2-4; D not certain. TRBV23-1 is identified as an open reading frame with a role that is uncertain. V was trimmed by 0 bases and J by 0 bases, leaving 6 bases between them. CDR3 size: 15 residues. The CDR3 DNA reads as TGCGCCAGCAGTCAATCTAGTTTAGCCAAAAACATTCAGTACTTC. Protein product: CASSQSSLAKNIQYF.

The V gene is TRBV28, the J gene TRBJ2-5; 7 bases align to TRBD2. The J call may be incorrect, as the DNA end agrees better with TRBJ2-7. Germline V CDR1 and CDR2: MDHEN, SYDVKM. The CDR3 has 12 amino acids. CDR3 bases: TGTGCCAGCAGTGACGGGGGGTACGAGCAGTACTTC. Its protein is CASSDGGYEQYF.